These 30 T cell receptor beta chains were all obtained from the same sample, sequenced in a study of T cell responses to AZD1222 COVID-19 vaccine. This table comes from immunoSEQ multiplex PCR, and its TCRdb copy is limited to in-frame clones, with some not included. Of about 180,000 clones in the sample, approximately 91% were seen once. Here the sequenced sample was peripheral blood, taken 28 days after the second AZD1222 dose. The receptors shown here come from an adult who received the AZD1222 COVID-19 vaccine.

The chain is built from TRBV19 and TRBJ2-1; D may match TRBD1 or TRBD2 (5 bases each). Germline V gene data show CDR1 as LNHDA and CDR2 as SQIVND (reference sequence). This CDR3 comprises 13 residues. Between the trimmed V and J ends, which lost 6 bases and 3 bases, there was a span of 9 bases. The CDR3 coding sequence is TGTGCCAGTAGCGGGGACGGCTACAATGAGCAGTTCTTC. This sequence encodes CASSGDGYNEQFF.

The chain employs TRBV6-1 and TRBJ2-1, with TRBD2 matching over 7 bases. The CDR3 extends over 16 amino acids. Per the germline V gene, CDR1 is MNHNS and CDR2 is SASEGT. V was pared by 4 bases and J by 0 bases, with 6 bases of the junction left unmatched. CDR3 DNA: TGTGCCAGCAGTGTCTATAGCGGGCCCTCCTACAATGAGCAGTTCTTC. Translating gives CASSVYSGPSYNEQFF.

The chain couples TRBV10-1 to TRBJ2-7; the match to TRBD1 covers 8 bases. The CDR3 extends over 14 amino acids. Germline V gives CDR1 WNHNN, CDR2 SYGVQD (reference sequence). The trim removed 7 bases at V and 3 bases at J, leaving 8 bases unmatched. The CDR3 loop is CASKIDRGCYEQYF. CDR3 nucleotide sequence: TGCGCCAGCAAAATTGACAGGGGTTGCTACGAGCAGTACTTC.

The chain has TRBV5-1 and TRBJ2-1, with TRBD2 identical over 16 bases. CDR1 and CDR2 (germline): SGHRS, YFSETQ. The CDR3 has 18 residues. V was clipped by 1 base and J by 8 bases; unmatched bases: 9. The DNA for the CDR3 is TGCGCCAGCAGCTTGTCCGTGGGACTAGCGGGAGGGGTGGATGAGCAGTTCTTC. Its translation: CASSLSVGLAGGVDEQFF.

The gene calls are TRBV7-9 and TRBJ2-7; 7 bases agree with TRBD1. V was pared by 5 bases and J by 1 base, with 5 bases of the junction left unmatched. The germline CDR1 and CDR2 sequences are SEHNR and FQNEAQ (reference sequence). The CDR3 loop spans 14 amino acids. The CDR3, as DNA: TGTGCCAGCAGCCCTCGGACAGGTTCCTACGAGCAGTACTTC. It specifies CASSPRTGSYEQYF. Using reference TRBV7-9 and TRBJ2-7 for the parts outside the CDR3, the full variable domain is DTGVSQNPRHKITKRGQNVTFRCDPISEHNRLYWYRQTLGQGPEFLTYFQNEAQLEKSRLLSDRFSAERPKGSFSTLEIQRTEQGDSAMYLCASSPRTGSYEQYFGPGTRLTVT.

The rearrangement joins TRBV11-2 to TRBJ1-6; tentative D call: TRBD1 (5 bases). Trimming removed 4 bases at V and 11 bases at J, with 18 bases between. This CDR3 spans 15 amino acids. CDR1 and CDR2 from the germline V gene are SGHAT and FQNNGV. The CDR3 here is CASSSFRDEDPPLHF. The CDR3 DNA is TGTGCCAGCAGCTCGTTTAGGGACGAGGATCCACCCCTCCACTTT.

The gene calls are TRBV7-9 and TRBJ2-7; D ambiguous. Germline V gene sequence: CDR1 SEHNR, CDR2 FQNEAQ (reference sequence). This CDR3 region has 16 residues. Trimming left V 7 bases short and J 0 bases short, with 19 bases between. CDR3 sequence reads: CASTQTAWGSSYEQYF. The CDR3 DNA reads TGTGCCAGCACGCAAACAGCCTGGGGAAGCTCCTACGAGCAGTACTTC.

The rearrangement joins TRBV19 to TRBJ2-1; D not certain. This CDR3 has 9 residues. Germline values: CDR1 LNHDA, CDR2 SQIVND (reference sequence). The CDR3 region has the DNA TGTTCCTCCCTGCGTGGGCAGTTCTTC. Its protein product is CSSLRGQFF.

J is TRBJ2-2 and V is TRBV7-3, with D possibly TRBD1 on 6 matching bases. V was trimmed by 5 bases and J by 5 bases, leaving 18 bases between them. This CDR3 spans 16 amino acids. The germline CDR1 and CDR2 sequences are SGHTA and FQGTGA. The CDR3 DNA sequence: TGTGCCAGCAGCCCTGCAGGGGCCTCGTGGACCGGGGAGCTGTTTTTT. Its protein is CASSPAGASWTGELFF.

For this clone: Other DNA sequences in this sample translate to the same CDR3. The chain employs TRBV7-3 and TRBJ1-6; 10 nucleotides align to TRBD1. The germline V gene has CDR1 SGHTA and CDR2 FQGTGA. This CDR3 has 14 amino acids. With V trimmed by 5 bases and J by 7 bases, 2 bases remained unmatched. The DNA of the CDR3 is TGTGCCAGCAGCCGGGGACAGGGGAATTCACCCCTCCACTTT. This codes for CASSRGQGNSPLHF.

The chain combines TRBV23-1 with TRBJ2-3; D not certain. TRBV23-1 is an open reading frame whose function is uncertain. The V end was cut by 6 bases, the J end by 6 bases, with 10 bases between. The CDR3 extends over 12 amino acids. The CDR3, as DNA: TGCGCCAGCAGCCCACCCTTGGATACGCAGTATTTT. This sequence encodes CASSPPLDTQYF.

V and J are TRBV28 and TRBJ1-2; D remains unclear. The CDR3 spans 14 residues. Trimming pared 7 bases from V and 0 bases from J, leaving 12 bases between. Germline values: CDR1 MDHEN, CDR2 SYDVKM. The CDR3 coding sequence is TGTGCCAGCACCCAACCCCCTTCTAACTATGGCTACACCTTC. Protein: CASTQPPSNYGYTF.

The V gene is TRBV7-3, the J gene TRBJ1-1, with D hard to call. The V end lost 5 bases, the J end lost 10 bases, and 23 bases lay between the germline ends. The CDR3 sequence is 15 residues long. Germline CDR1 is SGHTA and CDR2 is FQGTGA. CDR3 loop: CASSPGPTPGFGAFF. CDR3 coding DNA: TGTGCCAGCAGCCCCGGACCGACGCCTGGGTTTGGAGCTTTCTTT.

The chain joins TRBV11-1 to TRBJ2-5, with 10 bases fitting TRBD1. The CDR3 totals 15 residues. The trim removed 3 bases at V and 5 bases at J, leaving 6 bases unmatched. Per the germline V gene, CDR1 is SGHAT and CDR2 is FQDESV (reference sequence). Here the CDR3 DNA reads TGTGCCAGCAGCTTCAGACAGGGGGCACGGGAGACCCAGTACTTC. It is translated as CASSFRQGARETQYF. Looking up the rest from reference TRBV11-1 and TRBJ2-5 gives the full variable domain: EAEVAQSPRYKITEKSQAVAFWCDPISGHATLYWYRQILGQGPELLVQFQDESVVDDSQLPKDRFSAERLKGVDSTLKIQPAELGDSAMYLCASSFRQGARETQYFGPGTRLLVL.

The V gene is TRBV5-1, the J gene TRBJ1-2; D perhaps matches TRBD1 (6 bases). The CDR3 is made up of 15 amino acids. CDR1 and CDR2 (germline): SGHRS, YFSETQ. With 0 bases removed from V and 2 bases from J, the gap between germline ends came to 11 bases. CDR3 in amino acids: CASSLAAGVNYGYTF. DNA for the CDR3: TGCGCCAGCAGCTTGGCGGCAGGGGTGAACTATGGCTACACCTTC.

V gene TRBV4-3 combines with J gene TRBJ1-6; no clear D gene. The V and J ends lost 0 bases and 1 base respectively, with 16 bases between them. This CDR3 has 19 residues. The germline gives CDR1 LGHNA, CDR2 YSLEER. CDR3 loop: CASSQDRDLHKSYNSPLHF. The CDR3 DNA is TGCGCCAGCAGCCAAGATCGAGACCTCCACAAGTCCTATAATTCACCCCTCCACTTT.

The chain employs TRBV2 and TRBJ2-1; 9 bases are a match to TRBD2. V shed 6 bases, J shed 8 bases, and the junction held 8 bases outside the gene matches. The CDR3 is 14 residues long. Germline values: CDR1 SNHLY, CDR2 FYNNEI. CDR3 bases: TGTGCCAGCAGGGATAGCGGGAGTGGTTATGAGCAGTTCTTC. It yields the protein CASRDSGSGYEQFF.

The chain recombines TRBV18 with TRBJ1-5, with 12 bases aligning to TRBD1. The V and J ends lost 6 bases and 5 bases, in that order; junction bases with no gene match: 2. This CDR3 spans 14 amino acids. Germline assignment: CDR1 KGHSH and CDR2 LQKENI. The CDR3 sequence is CASSGTGGDQPQHF. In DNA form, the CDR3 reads TGTGCCAGCTCCGGGACAGGGGGCGATCAGCCCCAGCATTTT. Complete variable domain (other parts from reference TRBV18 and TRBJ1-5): NAGVMQNPRHLVRRRGQEARLRCSPMKGHSHVYWYRQLPEEGLKFMVYLQKENIIDESGMPKERFSAEFPKEGPSILRIQQVVRGDSAAYFCASSGTGGDQPQHFGDGTRLSIL.

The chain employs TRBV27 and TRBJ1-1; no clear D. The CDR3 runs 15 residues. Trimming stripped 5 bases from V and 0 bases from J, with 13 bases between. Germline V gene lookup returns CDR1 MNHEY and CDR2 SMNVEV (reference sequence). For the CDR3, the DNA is TGTGCCAGCAGTCCCTTGATCCGGATGAACACTGAAGCTTTCTTT. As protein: CASSPLIRMNTEAFF.

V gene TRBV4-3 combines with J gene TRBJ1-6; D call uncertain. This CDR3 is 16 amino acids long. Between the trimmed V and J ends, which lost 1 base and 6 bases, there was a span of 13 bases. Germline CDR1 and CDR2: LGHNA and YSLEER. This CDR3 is CASSQVSGSVNSPLHF. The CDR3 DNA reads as TGCGCCAGCAGCCAAGTGTCTGGCAGCGTTAATTCACCCCTCCACTTT.

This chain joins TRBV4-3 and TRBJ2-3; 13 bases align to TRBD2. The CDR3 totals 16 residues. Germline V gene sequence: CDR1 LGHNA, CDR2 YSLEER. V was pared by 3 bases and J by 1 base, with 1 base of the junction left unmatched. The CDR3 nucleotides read TGCGCCAGCAGCCATGGGACTAGCGGGGGCACAGATACGCAGTATTTT. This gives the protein CASSHGTSGGTDTQYF.

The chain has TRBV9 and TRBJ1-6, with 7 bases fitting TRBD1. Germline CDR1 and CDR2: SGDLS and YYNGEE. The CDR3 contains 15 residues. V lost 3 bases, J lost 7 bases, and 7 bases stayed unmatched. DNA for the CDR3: TGTGCCAGCAGCGCCCGGGGACAGACGAATTCACCCCTCCACTTT. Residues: CASSARGQTNSPLHF.

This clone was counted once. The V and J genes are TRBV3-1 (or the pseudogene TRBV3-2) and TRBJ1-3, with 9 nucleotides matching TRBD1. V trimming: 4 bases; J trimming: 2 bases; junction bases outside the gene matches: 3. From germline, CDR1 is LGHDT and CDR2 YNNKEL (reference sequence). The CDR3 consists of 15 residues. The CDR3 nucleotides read TGTGCCAGCAGCCGCCGACAGGGGGCTGGAAACACCATATATTTT. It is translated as CASSRRQGAGNTIYF.

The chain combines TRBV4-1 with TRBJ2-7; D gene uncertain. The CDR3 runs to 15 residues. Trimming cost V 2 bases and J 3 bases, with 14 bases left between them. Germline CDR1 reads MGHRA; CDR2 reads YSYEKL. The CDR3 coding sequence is TGCGCCAGCAGCCAACTAAAGGGCCTAAACTACGAGCAGTACTTC. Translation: CASSQLKGLNYEQYF.

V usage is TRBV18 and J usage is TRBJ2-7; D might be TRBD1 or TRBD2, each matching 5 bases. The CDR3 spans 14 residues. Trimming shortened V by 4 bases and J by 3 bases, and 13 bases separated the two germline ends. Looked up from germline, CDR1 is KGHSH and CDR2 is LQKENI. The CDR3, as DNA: TGTGCCAGCTCACAACCGGGACGGGGCTACGAGCAGTACTTC. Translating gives CASSQPGRGYEQYF.

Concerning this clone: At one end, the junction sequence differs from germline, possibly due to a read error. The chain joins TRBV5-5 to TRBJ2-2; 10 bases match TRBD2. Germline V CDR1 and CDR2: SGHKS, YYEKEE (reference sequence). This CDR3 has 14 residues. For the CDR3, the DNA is TGTGCCAGCAGTTCTACCGGGACTAGCGATCTCGTGTATTTT. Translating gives CASSSTGTSDLVYF.

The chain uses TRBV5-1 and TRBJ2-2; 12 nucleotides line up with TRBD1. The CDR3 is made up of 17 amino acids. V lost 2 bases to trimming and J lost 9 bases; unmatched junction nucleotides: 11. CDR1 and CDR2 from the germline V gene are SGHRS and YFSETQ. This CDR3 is CASSLVSGTGGLRELFF. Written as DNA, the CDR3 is TGCGCCAGCAGCTTAGTTTCCGGGACAGGGGGCCTCAGGGAGCTGTTTTTT.

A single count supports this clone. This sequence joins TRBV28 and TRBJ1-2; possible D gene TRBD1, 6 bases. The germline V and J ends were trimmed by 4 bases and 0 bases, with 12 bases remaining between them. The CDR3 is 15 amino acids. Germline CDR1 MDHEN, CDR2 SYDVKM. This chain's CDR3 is CASSWDTIANYGYTF. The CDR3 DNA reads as TGTGCCAGCAGTTGGGACACCATAGCTAACTATGGCTACACCTTC.

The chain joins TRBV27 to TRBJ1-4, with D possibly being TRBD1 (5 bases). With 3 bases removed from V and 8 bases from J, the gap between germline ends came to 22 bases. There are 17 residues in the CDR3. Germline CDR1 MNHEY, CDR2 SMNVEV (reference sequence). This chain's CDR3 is CASSLTEDAGIWEKLFF. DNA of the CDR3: TGTGCCAGCAGTTTGACAGAGGACGCCGGCATATGGGAAAAACTGTTTTTT.

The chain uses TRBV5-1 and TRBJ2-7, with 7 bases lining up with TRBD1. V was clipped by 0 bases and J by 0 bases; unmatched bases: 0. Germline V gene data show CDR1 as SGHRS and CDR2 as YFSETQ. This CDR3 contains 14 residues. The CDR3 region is CASSLGDSSYEQYF. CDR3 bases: TGCGCCAGCAGCTTGGGGGACAGCTCCTACGAGCAGTACTTC. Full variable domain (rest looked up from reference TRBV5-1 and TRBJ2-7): KAGVTQTPRYLIKTRGQQVTLSCSPISGHRSVSWYQQTPGQGLQFLFEYFSETQRNKGNFPGRFSGRQFSNSRSEMNVSTLELGDSALYLCASSLGDSSYEQYFGPGTRLTVT.